The source of this TCR beta chain is a study of cytomegalovirus exposure and HLA in healthy donors. Study results and caveats: In a later analysis, an Asian-associated ancestry cluster reportedly showed fewer N-insertions than the approximately 670-donor mean. With DRB1 most and HLA-C fewest, TCR association rates differed between HLA loci in a later analysis. For most TCR beta V segments, an earlier analysis put the productive rate at about 87% or about 30% of the time.

Vbeta (60) and Jbeta (13) primers were used in the PCR. The method was immunoSEQ multiplex PCR; TCRdb's version includes in-frame clones alone and lacks a portion of them. This sample has about 70,000 clones, with approximately 67% found just once. To note about this clone: Its antigen is unidentified.

CDR3 length equals 15 residues. The V and J ends lost 6 bases and 8 bases, in that order; junction bases with no gene match: 8. Germline V CDR1 and CDR2: MNHEY, SVGAGI. Sample: PBMCs. The sequence came from a man aged 25-45 years in good health and CMV-seronegative. The V call is TRBV6-5, the J call TRBJ2-1; 12 bases agree with TRBD2. The CDR3 spells CASRTGTSGFHEQFF. Here the CDR3 DNA reads TGTGCCAGCAGAACCGGGACTAGCGGGTTCCATGAGCAGTTCTTC.